The 26 T cell receptor beta chains listed next were all sequenced from one sample in a study of shared clonotypes between healthy human individuals. The assay was immunoSEQ multiplex PCR, and TCRdb's table has in-frame clones only and misses some. The sample carries about 980,000 clones, less than 85% recorded once. Sequencing was performed on memory CD4+ T cells sorted from blood. Subset described: CD45RA-negative fraction. These receptors came from a man between 18 and 35 years old in good health.

A note on this clone: Other DNA sequences in this sample translate to the same CDR3. The chain carries TRBV5-1 and TRBJ2-7; D unclear. This CDR3 has 12 residues. Trimming shortened V by 0 bases and J by 6 bases, and 7 bases separated the two germline ends. The germline V gene has CDR1 SGHRS and CDR2 YFSETQ. The CDR3 here is CASSLELGEQYF. CDR3 DNA sequence: TGCGCCAGCAGCTTGGAACTGGGCGAGCAGTACTTC.

The chain is built from TRBV7-2 and TRBJ2-7, with TRBD2 as a possible D gene (6 bases). CDR3 length: 15 amino acids. Germline loops: CDR1 SGHTA, CDR2 FQGNSA. Trimming stripped 2 bases from V and 6 bases from J, with 17 bases between. The CDR3 sequence: CASSLNTGVTGEQYF. As DNA, the CDR3 is TGTGCCAGCAGCTTAAATACGGGAGTGACGGGCGAGCAGTACTTC. The variable domain in full, completed from reference TRBV7-2 and TRBJ2-7, reads GAGVSQSPSNKVTEKGKDVELRCDPISGHTALYWYRQSLGQGLEFLIYFQGNSAPDKSGLPSDRFSAERTGGSVSTLTIQRTQQEDSAVYLCASSLNTGVTGEQYFGPGTRLTVT.

Only one count was recorded for this clone. V and J are TRBV15 and TRBJ2-1; tentative D call: TRBD1 (6 bases). CDR1 LNHNV and CDR2 YYDKDF come from the germline V gene (reference sequence). Trimming removed 0 bases from V and 7 bases from J, with 13 bases in between. CDR3 length: 15 amino acids. In nucleotides, the CDR3 is TGTGCCACCAGCAGAGATCAGGGCCAGGGGAATGAGCAGTTCTTC. Its translation is CATSRDQGQGNEQFF.

The rearrangement uses TRBV19 and TRBJ2-7; weak D call: TRBD1 (6 bases). Trimming stripped 5 bases from V and 7 bases from J, with 21 bases between. The germline V gene encodes CDR1 LNHDA and CDR2 SQIVND (reference sequence). The CDR3 spans 15 residues. The chain's CDR3 is CASSPTQGLRREQYF. For the CDR3, the DNA is TGTGCCAGTAGTCCGACACAGGGCCTAAGGAGGGAGCAGTACTTC.

The chain combines TRBV30 with TRBJ2-2, with D perhaps given as TRBD1 or TRBD2 (5 bases each). The CDR3 length is 11 residues. Trimming removed 5 bases at V and 13 bases at J, with 14 bases between. Germline V gene lookup returns CDR1 GTSNPN and CDR2 SVGIG (reference sequence). CDR3 residues: CAWGAGTTLFF. Here the CDR3 DNA reads TGTGCCTGGGGGGCCGGGACGACGCTGTTTTTT.

This sequence joins TRBV6-1 and TRBJ1-4; D possibly corresponds to TRBD1 (5 bases). CDR3 length: 14 amino acids. Trimming removed 6 bases from V and 5 bases from J, with 13 bases in between. Per the germline V gene, CDR1 is MNHNS and CDR2 is SASEGT. The CDR3 reads CASSTWGVNEKLFF. CDR3 in DNA: TGTGCCAGCAGCACCTGGGGGGTGAATGAAAAACTGTTTTTT.

V is TRBV11-3 and J is TRBJ2-2; TRBD2 is a possible D gene (5 bases). Looked up from germline, CDR1 is SGHNT and CDR2 is YENEEA. The CDR3 consists of 14 residues. The V end was cut by 2 bases, the J end by 6 bases, with 10 bases between. CDR3 sequence reads: CASSLREGAGELFF. CDR3 bases: TGTGCCAGCAGCTTACGCGAGGGCGCCGGGGAGCTGTTTTTT.

V gene TRBV6-1 combines with J gene TRBJ1-5; D is undetermined. Germline CDR1 reads MNHNS; CDR2 reads SASEGT. The CDR3 extends over 14 amino acids. Trimming took 3 bases from V and 3 from J, leaving 9 bases between them. CDR3 DNA sequence: TGTGCCAGCAGTGAGTCCAGAATCAATCAGCCCCAGCATTTT. Its protein product is CASSESRINQPQHF.

The chain has TRBV10-3 and TRBJ1-5; D gene uncertain. CDR3 length: 11 amino acids. Trimming removed 10 bases from V and 5 bases from J, with 9 bases in between. CDR1 and CDR2 from the germline V gene are ENHRY and SYGVKD. The CDR3 here is CARKGYQPQHF. The CDR3 DNA follows: TGTGCCAGGAAAGGGTATCAGCCCCAGCATTTT.

The chain has TRBV6-1 and TRBJ1-6; D is undetermined. This CDR3 region has 15 residues. V lost 0 bases to trimming and J lost 7 bases, with 10 bases between them. Germline CDR1 reads MNHNS; CDR2 reads SASEGT. CDR3 protein: CASSEAWSGNSPLHF. The CDR3 DNA reads TGTGCCAGCAGTGAAGCTTGGTCGGGAAATTCACCCCTCCACTTT.

The chain carries TRBV6-5 and TRBJ1-2; 8 nucleotides align to TRBD1. The V segment lost 6 bases and the J segment 4 bases; nucleotides outside the gene matches: 4. CDR1 and CDR2 (germline): MNHEY, SVGAGI. The CDR3 consists of 13 residues. CDR3 nucleotides: TGTGCCAGCAGACAAACAGGGGGCTATGGCTACACCTTC. Its protein is CASRQTGGYGYTF.

The chain recombines TRBV18 with TRBJ2-7; 7 bases fit TRBD1. Germline V CDR1 and CDR2: KGHSH, LQKENI. The J segment lost 5 bases and the V segment lost 3 bases, leaving 4 bases of the junction unmatched. This CDR3 is built from 13 residues. CDR3 bases: TGTGCCAGCTCACCGACAGGGAACAACGAGCAGTACTTC. Amino acid sequence: CASSPTGNNEQYF.

A few counts support this clone. The V and J genes are TRBV5-1 and TRBJ2-2; TRBD2 might be the D (5 bases). Per germline, CDR1 SGHRS and CDR2 YFSETQ. This CDR3 spans 15 amino acids. V was trimmed by 4 bases and J by 1 base, leaving 11 bases between them. The CDR3 is CASSPVAKNTGELFF. The CDR3 DNA reads as TGCGCCAGCAGCCCCGTAGCGAAGAACACCGGGGAGCTGTTTTTT.

This sequence joins TRBV30 and TRBJ2-1, with a possible D match to TRBD1 (6 bases). Germline CDR1 is GTSNPN and CDR2 is SVGIG (reference sequence). The CDR3 runs to 19 residues. The CDR3 region has the DNA TGTTCATCCGTAGGGGGTTTTCTCATAACCGCCAGCTCCTACAATGAGCAGTTCTTC. This translates into CSSVGGFLITASSYNEQFF.

The chain is built from TRBV5-1 and TRBJ2-1; TRBD1 might be the D (5 bases). Trimming removed 2 bases from V and 2 bases from J, with 14 bases in between. The CDR3 has 16 amino acids. In germline, CDR1 is SGHRS, CDR2 YFSETQ. The CDR3 spells CASSFGARVTYNEQFF. The CDR3 DNA sequence: TGCGCCAGCAGCTTTGGGGCCAGGGTGACCTACAATGAGCAGTTCTTC.

The chain links TRBV7-9 to TRBJ1-2; D gene uncertain. The V and J ends lost 1 base and 4 bases respectively, with 16 bases between them. Germline V gives CDR1 SEHNR, CDR2 FQNEAQ (reference sequence). The CDR3 is 16 amino acids. The chain's CDR3 is CASSLVPHGKTYGYTF. For the CDR3, the DNA is TGTGCCAGCAGCTTAGTGCCACATGGAAAGACCTATGGCTACACCTTC.

CDR3 nucleotide sequence: TGTGCCAGCAGCCCAGGGACTAGCGGTTGGGAGACCCAGTACTTC. It specifies CASSPGTSGWETQYF. The chain recombines TRBV4-2 with TRBJ2-5; 11 bases are shared with TRBD2. V lost 4 bases and J lost 5; bases outside the gene matches: 6. Germline V gives CDR1 LGHNA, CDR2 YNFKEQ. This CDR3 comprises 15 residues.

The V and J genes are TRBV6-6 and TRBJ1-2, with unresolved D. The CDR3 consists of 12 residues. Germline V lookup: CDR1 MNHNY, CDR2 SVGAGI (reference sequence). Trimming stripped 8 bases from V and 0 bases from J, with 7 bases between. The CDR3 DNA is TGTGCCAGCTGGCTGACTAACTATGGCTACACCTTC. It is translated as CASWLTNYGYTF.

This chain joins TRBV28 and TRBJ1-1; D uncertain. Germline V gene sequence: CDR1 MDHEN, CDR2 SYDVKM. V was shortened by 6 bases and J by 0 bases, with 14 bases between the two germline ends. The CDR3 is 15 amino acids. CDR3 nucleotide sequence: TGTGCCAGCAGAGCCCCCGTGTCCATGAACACTGAAGCTTTCTTT. Translating it yields CASRAPVSMNTEAFF.

V usage is TRBV28 and J usage is TRBJ1-2; D uncertain. Germline V gene data show CDR1 as MDHEN and CDR2 as SYDVKM. The CDR3 consists of 12 residues. V was pared by 6 bases and J by 4 bases, with 9 bases between. The CDR3: CASRESLYGYTF. The CDR3 DNA sequence: TGTGCCAGCAGGGAGAGCCTCTATGGCTACACCTTC.

CDR3 nucleotides: TGCGCCAGCAGCTTGGGTGGCGGGGGGGCGCGAGATACGCAGTATTTT. Translating it yields CASSLGGGGARDTQYF. V usage is TRBV5-1 and J usage is TRBJ2-3; 9 nucleotides agree with TRBD2. The CDR3 runs 16 residues. The germline V gene encodes CDR1 SGHRS and CDR2 YFSETQ. Trimming took 0 bases from V and 5 from J; bases not matched to a gene: 7.

The chain is built from TRBV27 and TRBJ2-2, with 11 bases lining up with TRBD2. CDR3 size: 15 residues. The ends lost 6 bases at V and 6 bases at J; junction bases unmatched: 6. Germline V lookup: CDR1 MNHEY, CDR2 SMNVEV (reference sequence). The CDR3 nucleotides read TGTGCCAGCAGCATAGCGGGAGGGCCACCCGGGGAGCTGTTTTTT. Encoded protein: CASSIAGGPPGELFF.

The chain employs TRBV5-5 and TRBJ2-7; D could derive from TRBD1 or TRBD2 (5 bases each). V lost 4 bases and J 0 bases, leaving 8 bases between the germline ends. The CDR3 has 13 amino acids. Per germline, CDR1 SGHKS and CDR2 YYEKEE (reference sequence). CDR3 sequence: CASSGTGSYEQYF. The CDR3 coding sequence is TGTGCCAGCAGCGGGACGGGCTCCTACGAGCAGTACTTC.

The chain uses TRBV5-1 and TRBJ2-1; D may be TRBD2 (5 bases). Trimming stripped 4 bases from V and 9 bases from J, with 20 bases between. CDR1 and CDR2 (germline): SGHRS, YFSETQ. This CDR3 spans 15 amino acids. The CDR3 here is CASSISGGSRGEQFF. The DNA of the CDR3 is TGCGCCAGCAGCATCTCAGGTGGGAGCAGAGGTGAGCAGTTCTTC.

This clone appeared a few times. This chain joins TRBV5-4 and TRBJ1-4; weak D call: TRBD1 (5 bases). This CDR3 is 14 amino acids long. The ends were cut back, 2 bases at V and 8 bases at J, with 13 bases in the middle. Germline V gives CDR1 SGHNT, CDR2 YYREEE (reference sequence). The CDR3 sequence: CASSFRGRDEKLFF. CDR3 sequence (DNA): TGTGCCAGCAGCTTTAGGGGAAGGGACGAAAAACTGTTTTTT.

The rearrangement links TRBV12-5 to TRBJ2-3, with D unresolved. V was shortened by 4 bases and J by 1 base, with 9 bases between the two germline ends. CDR3 size: 14 residues. CDR1 LGHNT and CDR2 FRNRAP come from the germline V gene. The CDR3 sequence is CASGSTGGTDTQYF. CDR3 nucleotides: TGTGCTAGTGGTTCGACTGGGGGCACAGATACGCAGTATTTT.